This T cell receptor (beta chain) was retrieved from a study of blood T cell repertoires in COVID-19 (dated by TCRdb to the early 2020s). Study-level background: Collaborator samples came from the United States, Italy and Spain and covered acute and convalescent phases of COVID-19. Subjects who had been exposed to COVID-19, were actively infected with it, or had recovered from it provided the deeply sampled blood TCRbeta repertoires that made up the dataset. The prospective study material was composed of cDNA or gDNA derived from T cells, B-cell-depleted T cells, or PBMCs. Nearly every sample came with metadata listing a de-identified subject ID, COVID-19 status, age in years and sex. The repertoires were made available in a free public database intended to serve as a resource for research on the immune response to SARS-CoV-2. Samples came from the ongoing ImmuneRACE study (first 160 participants) plus 1,254 subjects from 6 global collaborators. Where available, HLA class I and class II types were taken from metadata supplied by the sample provider and were not determined by assay-based typing. Summary of the overall study and its limitations: Clinical and demographic metadata were provided uncurated, with the amount varying by source and participant.

TCRbeta CDR3 regions were amplified from genomic DNA using the immunoSEQ Assay, a bias-controlled multiplex PCR. In the paper's pipeline: Within the assay, amplification of reference gene primers was used to estimate how many nucleated cells each sample contained. Sequence reads were collapsed and filtered to measure the absolute abundance of every unique TCRbeta CDR3 rearrangement. For each sample, productive Simpson clonality was calculated as the square root of Simpson's diversity index across productive rearrangements. TCRdb mirrors the immuneACCESS table, restricted to in-frame sequences. Some clones are absent from its copies; in checked studies, under half trace to an unresolved V gene, and the reason for the others is unknown. V and J calls plus clone size are reproduced from that table; the DNA served to infer D and trimming. Counted in this sample were around 100,000 clones; roughly 90% of them appeared once. The leading ten clones occupy about 2.2% of the sample.

This clone was seen a few times. Its antigen remains unidentified. There are no base qualities to consult, and no much larger clone falls within one base. Its CDR3 holds 15 amino acids, cysteine through phenylalanine. Left in the record is the CDR3 DNA by itself, 45 bases read in frame from the first base. The germline V gene yields SGHDT for CDR1 and YYEEEE for CDR2. Relative to germline, V is 2 bases shorter and J is 4 bases shorter, with 13 bases between their ends. The collaborating institutions used their own protocols to collect whole blood in K2EDTA tubes. For TCRbeta analysis, collaborators shipped samples in one of three forms: frozen whole blood, isolated PBMCs, or DNA extracted from either of those sample types.

Material: peripheral blood. The sequence derives from a man aged 45-65 years with active COVID-19. The chain employs TRBV5-6 and TRBJ1-5; the D gene cannot be named for sure. The DNA sequence is TGTGCCAGCAGCTTAGGAACACAGTCTAATCAGCCCCAGCATTTT. It translates to CASSLGTQSNQPQHF.